These 21 T cell receptor beta chains share one sample of origin, sequenced in a study of T cell responses to AZD1222 COVID-19 vaccine. The method was immunoSEQ multiplex PCR; TCRdb's version includes in-frame clones alone and lacks a portion of them. The table includes 150,000 to 200,000 clones, almost 95% detected once. Material: peripheral blood, obtained on day 0 of AZD1222 vaccination. Receptors originate from an adult in good health.

The chain recombines TRBV6-1 with TRBJ2-7; 13 nucleotides agree with TRBD2. The ends lost 3 bases at V and 0 bases at J; junction bases unmatched: 2. The CDR3 spans 16 residues. The germline V gene has CDR1 MNHNS and CDR2 SASEGT. CDR3 amino acids: CASSEGLAGSSYEQYF. The CDR3 coding sequence is TGTGCCAGCAGTGAGGGACTAGCGGGATCCTCCTACGAGCAGTACTTC.

V usage is TRBV9 and J usage is TRBJ1-2, with D tentatively TRBD1 (5 bases). Trimming left V 4 bases short and J 8 bases short, with 9 bases between. This CDR3 is built from 11 residues. Germline V gene sequence: CDR1 SGDLS, CDR2 YYNGEE. DNA of the CDR3: TGTGCCAGCAGCCCGGGGCAGGGCTACACCTTC. Protein: CASSPGQGYTF.

This chain uses TRBV7-6 with TRBJ2-4; 12 positions match TRBD2. V shed 1 base, J shed 10 bases, and the junction held 2 bases outside the gene matches. The CDR3 spans 14 residues. Germline-derived CDR1 and CDR2 are SGHVS and FNYEAQ. This CDR3 is CASSLELAGGIQYF. CDR3 in DNA: TGTGCCAGCAGCTTAGAACTAGCGGGAGGAATTCAGTACTTC.

The rearrangement links TRBV9 to TRBJ1-2; the D gene is possibly TRBD1 (6 bases). The germline V and J ends were trimmed by 0 bases and 2 bases, with 14 bases remaining between them. Germline V gene sequence: CDR1 SGDLS, CDR2 YYNGEE. The CDR3 is 16 amino acids. The CDR3 sequence is CASSVGSGAGNYGYTF. The DNA of the CDR3 is TGTGCCAGCAGCGTAGGCTCGGGGGCAGGGAACTATGGCTACACCTTC.

V gene TRBV4-3 combines with J gene TRBJ2-3; D remains ambiguous. The CDR3 sequence is 14 residues long. V was clipped by 0 bases and J by 10 bases, with 14 bases between them. CDR1 and CDR2 (germline): LGHNA, YSLEER. The CDR3 is CASSQDHDSWAQYF. In DNA, the CDR3 is TGCGCCAGCAGCCAAGATCATGATAGCTGGGCGCAGTATTTT.

This chain connects TRBV2 to TRBJ2-5, with a weak D call TRBD2 (6 bases). Germline values: CDR1 SNHLY, CDR2 FYNNEI. The CDR3 is made up of 13 amino acids. The V end was cut by 0 bases, the J end by 7 bases, with 9 bases between. The CDR3 loop is CASSEAPGGTQYF. The CDR3 region has the DNA TGTGCCAGCAGTGAAGCGCCCGGGGGGACCCAGTACTTC.

DNA of the CDR3: TGTGCCACCAGCAGAGCCGGATCGGACACTGAAGCTTTCTTT. It is translated as CATSRAGSDTEAFF. The V and J genes are TRBV15 and TRBJ1-1; D gene uncertain. The germline V gene has CDR1 LNHNV and CDR2 YYDKDF (reference sequence). This CDR3 comprises 14 residues. V dropped 1 base and J dropped 3 bases, with 9 bases sitting between them.

In regard to this clone: The CDR3 end shows no conserved phenylalanine or tryptophan, and so a read error is likely. Because the CDR3's place on the DNA is in doubt, the DNA is left out and the CDR3 is given as listed by TCRdb. The chain carries TRBV23-1 and TRBJ1-6; TRBD1 is the table's D call and was not checked against the DNA. TRBV23-1 is placed among ORFs of uncertain function. The CDR3 contains 11 residues when both ends are counted. CDR3 residues: CASSQGQDRKP.

Of note for this clone: Other DNA sequences in this specimen translate into the identical CDR3. This chain joins TRBV9 and TRBJ1-1; no firm D call. The germline V gene has CDR1 SGDLS and CDR2 YYNGEE. CDR3 length equals 13 residues. V shed 0 bases and J shed 0 bases, with 3 bases lying between them. This CDR3 is CASSVEMNTEAFF. DNA of the CDR3: TGTGCCAGCAGCGTAGAGATGAACACTGAAGCTTTCTTT.

The rearrangement joins TRBV19 to TRBJ1-5; possibly TRBD1 for D (5 bases). CDR1 and CDR2 (germline): LNHDA, SQIVND (reference sequence). The CDR3 has 14 amino acids. V lost 3 bases and J 11 bases, leaving 17 bases between the germline ends. The CDR3 region is CASSIQDTAGTQHF. The CDR3, as DNA: TGTGCCAGTAGTATCCAGGACACCGCGGGGACCCAGCATTTT.

CDR3 sequence: CAWSRVAQPQHF. CDR3 bases: TGTGCCTGGAGTAGGGTCGCTCAGCCCCAGCATTTT. The V and J genes are TRBV30 and TRBJ1-5, with no clear D. V was cut by 2 bases and J by 6 bases, with 8 bases left in between. Germline lookup yields CDR1 GTSNPN and CDR2 SVGIG (reference sequence). The CDR3 contains 12 residues.

The chain uses TRBV28 and TRBJ1-1; no clear D. Trimming stripped 7 bases from V and 1 base from J, with 10 bases between. Germline CDR1 MDHEN, CDR2 SYDVKM. CDR3 length: 13 amino acids. CDR3 loop: CASIRAENTEAFF. The CDR3, as DNA: TGTGCCAGCATACGGGCAGAGAACACTGAAGCTTTCTTT. Looking up the rest from reference TRBV28 and TRBJ1-1 gives the full variable domain: DVKVTQSSRYLVKRTGEKVFLECVQDMDHENMFWYRQDPGLGLRLIYFSYDVKMKEKGDIPEGYSVSREKKERFSLILESASTNQTSMYLCASIRAENTEAFFGQGTRLTVV.

The chain joins TRBV5-1 to TRBJ2-7, with D unclear. There are 13 residues in the CDR3. The V end was cut by 0 bases, the J end by 1 base, with 5 bases between. Per germline, CDR1 SGHRS and CDR2 YFSETQ. CDR3 protein: CASSLVPSYEQYF. The CDR3 DNA sequence: TGCGCCAGCAGCTTGGTCCCATCCTACGAGCAGTACTTC.

In this sample, this clone turned up once. The chain has TRBV24-1 and TRBJ2-5; D is uncertain. Trimming took off 5 bases at V and 2 bases at J, with 20 bases between the two ends. Per the germline V gene, CDR1 is KGHDR and CDR2 is SFDVKD. This CDR3 is built from 17 residues. The CDR3, as DNA: TGTGCCACCAGTGTCAGTTCTTTGTCTGGGTCGCAAGAGACCCAGTACTTC. Its protein product is CATSVSSLSGSQETQYF.

As DNA, the CDR3 is TGTGCCAGCAGCCCCTACTCAGGGAGTGGCACAGATACGCAGTATTTT. This codes for CASSPYSGSGTDTQYF. The chain carries TRBV28 and TRBJ2-3; either TRBD1 or TRBD2 may supply D (5 bases each). This CDR3 region has 16 residues. The germline gives CDR1 MDHEN, CDR2 SYDVKM. V gave up 6 bases and J gave up 1 base, with 17 bases separating them.

The CDR3 sequence: CASSYSPGTGRNEQFF. Written as DNA, the CDR3 is TGTGCCAGCAGTTACTCCCCAGGGACAGGGAGGAATGAGCAGTTCTTC. The rearrangement links TRBV6-6 to TRBJ2-1; TRBD1 matches at 9 bases. The CDR3 is 16 amino acids. The junction had 7 bases not matched to a gene; V was cut back by 0 bases and J by 7 bases. Germline CDR1 is MNHNY and CDR2 is SVGAGI (reference sequence).

This clone was detected once. The CDR3 region has the DNA TGTGCCAGCAGCCAAGCGGGCCCGACCTACAATGAGCAGTTCTTC. Its protein product is CASSQAGPTYNEQFF. The chain links TRBV2 to TRBJ2-1, with D possibly being TRBD2 (6 bases). The CDR3 sequence is 15 residues long. Germline lookup yields CDR1 SNHLY and CDR2 FYNNEI. V dropped 6 bases and J dropped 2 bases, with 14 bases sitting between them.

On this clone: At one boundary the junction diverges from the germline segment, which might be a read error. V gene TRBV7-7 combines with J gene TRBJ2-1; 11 positions match TRBD2. Germline CDR1 SSHAT, CDR2 FNYEAQ (reference sequence). The CDR3 sequence is 21 residues long. The chain's CDR3 is CASSPAPRAFEGTSGYNEQFF. For the CDR3, the DNA is TGTGCTAGCAGCCCAGCCCCCCGGGCCTTCGAAGGGACTAGCGGATACAATGAGCAGTTCTTC.

This clone has a single count. The chain recombines TRBV28 with TRBJ1-1, with 8 nucleotides matching TRBD1. CDR1 and CDR2 (germline): MDHEN, SYDVKM. Trimming cost V 6 bases and J 10 bases; bases outside gene matches: 4. This CDR3 comprises 11 residues. The CDR3 nucleotides read TGTGCCAGCAGACAGGGGGAGGGAGCTTTCTTT. It is translated as CASRQGEGAFF.

The chain links TRBV6-1 to TRBJ2-5, with TRBD2 identical over 15 bases. Germline V lookup: CDR1 MNHNS, CDR2 SASEGT. The CDR3 spans 15 residues. Germline trimming cut 3 bases from V and 5 bases from J; bases unmatched to any gene: 1. The CDR3 DNA reads as TGTGCCAGCAGTGACGGACTAGCGGGAGGGGAGACCCAGTACTTC. It encodes CASSDGLAGGETQYF.

J is TRBJ2-1 and V is TRBV6-2 or TRBV6-3; D not resolved. This CDR3 region has 11 residues. The V gene lost 2 bases and the J gene lost 11 bases, with 7 bases spanning the gap. Germline CDR1 MNHEY, CDR2 SVGEGT. As DNA, the CDR3 is TGTGCCAGCAGTTACGCCCAAAAGCAGTTCTTC. Protein sequence: CASSYAQKQFF.